The next 32 T cell receptor beta chains were all read from a single sample in a study of blood T cells in healthy people across ages. Primed by a sample-barcoded 5' primer and a J-beta primer mix, a second PCR proceeded for 7 to 11 cycles. TCRdb recomputed calls from the 5' RACE reads with MiXCR, one row per CDR3 protein. The data contain approximately 1,100,000 distinct CDR3 sequences, 35% to 50% of them singletons. Source material: blood. Receptors were obtained from a woman aged 55 to 70 in good health.

This sequence joins TRBV6-2 or TRBV6-3 and TRBJ2-3; 14 nucleotides match TRBD2. Looked up from germline, CDR1 is MNHEY and CDR2 is SVGEGT. This CDR3 is 19 amino acids long. The junction had 10 bases not matched to a gene; V was cut back by 2 bases and J by 3 bases. The CDR3, as DNA: TGTGCCAGCAGTTACCCCTCCCTGGGACTAGCGGGAGAAACAGATACGCAGTATTTT. Its protein product is CASSYPSLGLAGETDTQYF.

This clonotype was counted a few times. The rearrangement uses TRBV6-6 and TRBJ1-1, with D uncertain. This CDR3 is 14 amino acids long. Germline-derived CDR1 and CDR2 are MNHNY and SVGAGI (reference sequence). Trimming shortened V by 5 bases and J by 3 bases, and 13 bases separated the two germline ends. CDR3 DNA: TGTGCCAGCAGTCTCAAGGGTGTGGACACTGAAGCTTTCTTT. Translated, it gives CASSLKGVDTEAFF.

The chain combines TRBV7-3 with TRBJ2-7; D possibly uses TRBD1 or TRBD2 (5 bases each). Per the germline V gene, CDR1 is SGHTA and CDR2 is FQGTGA. The CDR3 totals 13 residues. V lost 5 bases and J 1 base, leaving 9 bases between the germline ends. The CDR3 sequence is CASSRGESYEQYF. CDR3 sequence (DNA): TGTGCCAGCAGCAGAGGGGAGTCCTACGAGCAGTACTTC.

This clonotype appeared a few times. This chain uses TRBV5-1 with TRBJ1-1; the match to TRBD1 covers 9 bases. Germline-derived CDR1 and CDR2 are SGHRS and YFSETQ. The CDR3 is 12 amino acids. The V segment lost 7 bases and the J segment 5 bases; nucleotides outside the gene matches: 3. The CDR3 bases are TGCGCCAGCCGGGACAGGGAGACTGAAGCTTTCTTT. It is translated as CASRDRETEAFF.

J is TRBJ2-3 and V is TRBV5-1; TRBD2 agrees at 8 bases. The CDR3 sequence is 16 residues long. Germline CDR1 reads SGHRS; CDR2 reads YFSETQ. V gave up 2 bases and J gave up 4 bases; unmatched junction bases: 9. The CDR3 DNA reads TGCGCCAGCAGCTTAGGGGTTAGCGGGATCCCAGATACGCAGTATTTT. Translation: CASSLGVSGIPDTQYF.

This clonotype was seen at least ten times. The chain carries TRBV12-3 or TRBV12-4 and TRBJ2-5; D remains unclear. This CDR3 spans 13 amino acids. V lost 4 bases, J lost 1 base, and 7 bases lay in between. CDR3 loop: CASSSTTQETQYF. The CDR3 nucleotides read TGTGCCAGCAGTTCCACCACCCAAGAGACCCAGTACTTC.

This clonotype came up many times. This chain links TRBV12-3 or TRBV12-4 with TRBJ2-7; D is tentatively TRBD1 or TRBD2 (5 bases each). The V gene lost 4 bases and the J gene lost 2 bases, with 15 bases spanning the gap. CDR3 size: 15 residues. DNA for the CDR3: TGTGCCAGCAGTTCGGGACCCAGCCTCACCTACGAGCAGTACTTC. Translated, it gives CASSSGPSLTYEQYF.

The chain links TRBV20-1 to TRBJ2-1; 14 bases are shared with TRBD2. Germline CDR1 and CDR2: DFQATT and SNEGSKA (reference sequence). The CDR3 is made up of 15 amino acids. The V gene end was trimmed by 8 bases and the J gene end by 5 bases; junction bases not matched to a gene: 8. In DNA form, the CDR3 reads TGCAGTACTCCCCGACTAGCGGGAGGGGACAATGAGCAGTTCTTC. It encodes CSTPRLAGGDNEQFF.

This clonotype was observed a few times. The chain is built from TRBV5-1 and TRBJ1-5; D is unclear. The germline gives CDR1 SGHRS, CDR2 YFSETQ. This CDR3 has 14 amino acids. Trimming took off 0 bases at V and 4 bases at J, with 8 bases between the two ends. Here the CDR3 reads CASSLEGDNQPQHF. For the CDR3, the DNA is TGCGCCAGCAGCTTGGAGGGAGATAATCAGCCCCAGCATTTT.

The DNA of the CDR3 is TGTGCCAGCAGCCAAGATGTTCCCTACGAGCAGTACTTC. Its protein is CASSQDVPYEQYF. The rearrangement links TRBV3-1 to TRBJ2-7, with D unclear. The ends were cut back, 0 bases at V and 2 bases at J, with 5 bases in the middle. CDR1 is LGHDT, CDR2 YNNKEL, per germline (reference sequence). The CDR3 is 13 residues long.

The V call is TRBV6-2 or TRBV6-3, the J call TRBJ2-7; the D gene is possibly TRBD1 (6 bases). The length of the CDR3 is 17 residues. The germline V gene has CDR1 MNHEY and CDR2 SVGEGT. V was pared by 6 bases and J by 3 bases, with 24 bases between. Here the CDR3 DNA reads TGTGCCAGCAGCCCAACCAACCTAAGGGACACCTACTACGAGCAGTACTTC. Its translation is CASSPTNLRDTYYEQYF.

On this clonotype itself: Mismatch with germline at one junction end may stem from a read error. The gene calls are TRBV6-2 or TRBV6-3 and TRBJ2-3; D not resolved. The CDR3 has 14 residues. From germline, CDR1 is MNHEY and CDR2 SVGEGT. The CDR3 nucleotides read TGTGCCGGCAGTTACTCGGTCAGCACAGATACGCAGTATTTT. Its protein product is CAGSYSVSTDTQYF.

The V call is TRBV24-1, the J call TRBJ2-1; 7 bases line up with TRBD2. The CDR3 loop spans 15 amino acids. V dropped 3 bases and J dropped 1; count of bases not matched to a gene: 2. Per the germline V gene, CDR1 is KGHDR and CDR2 is SFDVKD. CDR3: CATSDLADSYNEQFF. In nucleotides, the CDR3 is TGTGCCACCAGTGATCTAGCGGATTCCTACAATGAGCAGTTCTTC.

The chain combines TRBV27 with TRBJ2-7; maybe TRBD1 (5 bases). The CDR3 totals 13 residues. The germline CDR1 and CDR2 sequences are MNHEY and SMNVEV (reference sequence). V was clipped by 3 bases and J by 3 bases, with 9 bases between them. The CDR3 spells CASSFWGGYEQYF. The DNA of the CDR3 is TGTGCCAGCAGTTTCTGGGGCGGCTACGAGCAGTACTTC.

This chain uses TRBV27 with TRBJ1-5; 10 positions agree with TRBD1. Germline-derived CDR1 and CDR2 are MNHEY and SMNVEV (reference sequence). Germline trimming cut 6 bases from V and 1 base from J; bases unmatched to any gene: 6. This CDR3 spans 16 amino acids. As DNA, the CDR3 is TGTGCCAGCAGCCCAGACAGGGGGCAGAGCAATCAGCCCCAGCATTTT. Residues: CASSPDRGQSNQPQHF.

There are a few counts of this clonotype. The rearrangement links TRBV4-2 to TRBJ2-7, with D tentatively TRBD1 (5 bases). Germline values: CDR1 LGHNA, CDR2 YNFKEQ. The CDR3 sequence is 15 residues long. V dropped 0 bases and J dropped 3 bases, with 12 bases sitting between them. The CDR3 sequence: CASSQEARQLYEQYF. CDR3 sequence (DNA): TGTGCCAGCAGCCAAGAGGCCAGACAGCTCTACGAGCAGTACTTC.

The V gene is TRBV3-1, the J gene TRBJ2-7, with TRBD1 identical over 7 bases. The J segment lost 5 bases and the V segment lost 4 bases, leaving 2 bases of the junction unmatched. Germline V gene data show CDR1 as LGHDT and CDR2 as YNNKEL (reference sequence). This CDR3 region has 12 residues. CDR3 DNA sequence: TGTGCCAGCAGCCGCAGGGGGAACGAGCAGTACTTC. It is translated as CASSRRGNEQYF.

A few counts support this clonotype. This chain connects TRBV2 to TRBJ2-6; D possibly corresponds to TRBD2 (5 bases). The length of the CDR3 is 12 residues. Germline CDR1 is SNHLY and CDR2 is FYNNEI. V was clipped by 11 bases and J by 4 bases, with 9 bases between them. CDR3 amino acids: CAHGMGANVLTF. The CDR3 bases are TGTGCCCACGGGATGGGGGCCAACGTCCTGACTTTC. The whole variable domain, remainder taken from reference TRBV2 and TRBJ2-6, is EPEVTQTPSHQVTQMGQEVILRCVPISNHLYFYWYRQILGQKVEFLVSFYNNEISEKSEIFDDQFSVERPDGSNFTLKIRSTKLEDSAMYFCAHGMGANVLTFGAGSRLTVL.

The V gene is TRBV2, the J gene TRBJ1-6; 9 nucleotides line up with TRBD1. This CDR3 region has 15 residues. V trimming: 6 bases; J trimming: 8 bases; junction bases outside the gene matches: 8. Per germline, CDR1 SNHLY and CDR2 FYNNEI. In DNA form, the CDR3 reads TGTGCCAGCAGGACGGGACAGGGTTGGCATTCACCCCTCCACTTT. Protein product: CASRTGQGWHSPLHF. Full variable domain (outside the CDR3, taken from reference TRBV2 and TRBJ1-6): EPEVTQTPSHQVTQMGQEVILRCVPISNHLYFYWYRQILGQKVEFLVSFYNNEISEKSEIFDDQFSVERPDGSNFTLKIRSTKLEDSAMYFCASRTGQGWHSPLHFGNGTRLTVT.

This chain connects TRBV11-2 to TRBJ2-1, with TRBD1 matching over 7 bases. V dropped 1 base and J dropped 5; count of bases not matched to a gene: 8. Germline V gives CDR1 SGHAT, CDR2 FQNNGV. There are 16 residues in the CDR3. The DNA of the CDR3 is TGTGCCAGCAGCTTAGTGGGACAGAATGTCCACAATGAGCAGTTCTTC. This gives the protein CASSLVGQNVHNEQFF.

V is TRBV5-6 and J is TRBJ1-5, with D possibly TRBD1 on 5 matching bases. The ends were cut back, 4 bases at V and 9 bases at J, with 23 bases in the middle. The CDR3 extends over 16 amino acids. Germline lookup yields CDR1 SGHDT and CDR2 YYEEEE. CDR3 sequence reads: CASSLYGAAVVWPQHF. DNA of the CDR3: TGTGCCAGCAGCCTATATGGGGCAGCGGTGGTTTGGCCCCAGCATTTT.

The chain links TRBV11-1 to TRBJ1-2, with D perhaps matching TRBD1 (6 bases). Trimming took 5 bases from V and 0 from J, leaving 28 bases between them. This CDR3 has 20 amino acids. CDR1 SGHAT and CDR2 FQDESV come from the germline V gene (reference sequence). The DNA for the CDR3 is TGTGCCAGCAGCCCCGCCATCGGGTCGGGGGCCAGAGGAGCTAACTATGGCTACACCTTC. It translates to CASSPAIGSGARGANYGYTF.

This clonotype was seen at least ten times. The V gene is TRBV7-7, the J gene TRBJ1-6; 7 bases line up with TRBD1. The CDR3 is 14 residues long. After removal of 5 bases from V and 10 bases from J, the junction contained 8 bases not matched to a gene. The germline V gene encodes CDR1 SSHAT and CDR2 FNYEAQ (reference sequence). The chain's CDR3 is CASSLDRAGSPLHF. The CDR3 DNA sequence: TGTGCCAGCAGCCTCGACAGGGCGGGATCACCCCTCCACTTT. Looking up the rest from reference TRBV7-7 and TRBJ1-6 gives the full variable domain: GAGVSQSPRYKVTKRGQDVTLRCDPISSHATLYWYQQALGQGPEFLTYFNYEAQPDKSGLPSDRFSAERPEGSISTLTIQRTEQRDSAMYRCASSLDRAGSPLHFGNGTRLTVT.

The gene calls are TRBV4-1 and TRBJ1-2, with 7 bases that match TRBD1. V trimming: 0 bases; J trimming: 6 bases; junction bases outside the gene matches: 7. CDR1 and CDR2 (germline): MGHRA, YSYEKL. The CDR3 length is 15 residues. CDR3 DNA sequence: TGCGCCAGCAGCCAAGATGTAGCCGACAGGGATGGCTACACCTTC. Translating gives CASSQDVADRDGYTF.

This chain joins TRBV7-8 and TRBJ2-7; D not resolved. The DNA matches TRBJ2-5 better at its end, which makes the J call doubtful. Germline V CDR1 and CDR2: SGHVS, FQNEAQ. The CDR3 has 12 residues. In DNA, the CDR3 is TGTGCCAGCAGCACCACCTGGGAGACCCAGTACTTC. It specifies CASSTTWETQYF.

This clonotype was found once. J is TRBJ1-6 and V is TRBV20-1, with TRBD1 as a possible D gene (5 bases). With 2 bases removed from V and 0 bases from J, the gap between germline ends came to 20 bases. CDR3 size: 19 residues. Germline V CDR1 and CDR2: DFQATT, SNEGSKA (reference sequence). The CDR3 nucleotides are TGCAGTGCTAGACTTCGAAAGGGACGGCAGAGCTCCTATAATTCACCCCTCCACTTT. The encoded protein is CSARLRKGRQSSYNSPLHF.

A single count supports this clonotype. One end of the junction is discordant with germline, which a read error may explain. The chain employs TRBV7-7 and TRBJ2-1, with TRBD1 matching over 8 bases. Per the germline V gene, CDR1 is SSHAT and CDR2 is FNYEAQ (reference sequence). The CDR3 spans 13 residues. The CDR3 DNA sequence: TGTGCCGGCAGCTGGACAGGGCTTGGAGAGCAGTTCTTC. Its translation: CAGSWTGLGEQFF.

This clonotype was counted only a few times. The J gene is TRBJ2-7, the V gene TRBV4-1; D is possibly TRBD2 (7 bases). The CDR3 is 15 amino acids. Trimming took off 4 bases at V and 4 bases at J, with 17 bases between the two ends. Germline CDR1 MGHRA, CDR2 YSYEKL. CDR3 amino acids: CASSRLGRGGYEQYF. In DNA, the CDR3 is TGCGCCAGCAGCCGACTGGGCAGGGGAGGGTACGAGCAGTACTTC.

This rearrangement joins TRBV3-1 to TRBJ1-6, with 10 bases identical to TRBD1. Germline V gives CDR1 LGHDT, CDR2 YNNKEL (reference sequence). The CDR3 covers 14 residues. With V trimmed by 5 bases and J by 8 bases, 3 bases remained unmatched. The CDR3 DNA follows: TGTGCCAGCAGCGCGACAGGGGGCTATTCACCCCTCCACTTT. It encodes CASSATGGYSPLHF.

There are many counts of this clonotype. CDR3 DNA sequence: TGCAGTGCTTACCCAGGGGGAAATGAGCAGTTCTTC. Its translation is CSAYPGGNEQFF. The chain recombines TRBV20-1 with TRBJ2-1, with 7 bases matching TRBD1. This CDR3 has 12 residues. CDR1 is DFQATT, CDR2 SNEGSKA, per germline (reference sequence). Trimming removed 5 bases from V and 7 bases from J; junction bases left unmatched: 5.

The rearrangement joins TRBV28 to TRBJ2-1; D is ambiguous. Germline V lookup: CDR1 MDHEN, CDR2 SYDVKM. V was trimmed by 1 base and J by 13 bases, leaving 17 bases between them. The CDR3 has 14 amino acids. The CDR3 nucleotides are TGTGCCAGCAGTTTATTAGGCGAACAAGAGACCCAGTTCTTC. Translating gives CASSLLGEQETQFF.

The genes are TRBV11-3 and TRBJ2-7; 7 nucleotides line up with TRBD1. V shed 5 bases, J shed 7 bases, and the junction held 20 bases outside the gene matches. This CDR3 spans 17 amino acids. Germline V gives CDR1 SGHNT, CDR2 YENEEA. This CDR3 reads CASSPRGQGCPTIEQYF. DNA for the CDR3: TGTGCCAGCAGCCCGAGGGGGCAGGGCTGCCCTACGATTGAGCAGTACTTC.